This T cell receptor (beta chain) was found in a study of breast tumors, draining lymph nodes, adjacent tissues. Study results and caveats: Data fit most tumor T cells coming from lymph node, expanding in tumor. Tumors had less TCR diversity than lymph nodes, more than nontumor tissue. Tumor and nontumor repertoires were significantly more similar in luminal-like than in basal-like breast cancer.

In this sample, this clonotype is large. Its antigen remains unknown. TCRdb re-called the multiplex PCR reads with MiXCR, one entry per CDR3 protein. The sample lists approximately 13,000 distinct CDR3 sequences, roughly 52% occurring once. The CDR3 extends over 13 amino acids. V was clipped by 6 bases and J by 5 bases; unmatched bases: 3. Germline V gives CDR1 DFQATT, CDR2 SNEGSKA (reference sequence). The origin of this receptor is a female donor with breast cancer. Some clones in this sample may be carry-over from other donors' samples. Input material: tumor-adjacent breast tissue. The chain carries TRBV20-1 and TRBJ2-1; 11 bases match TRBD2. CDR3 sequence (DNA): TGCAGTGCCCCGGGACTAGCGGACAATGAGCAGTTCTTC. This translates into CSAPGLADNEQFF.